This T cell receptor (beta chain) emerged from a study of blood T cells in healthy people across ages. This clonotype was found a few times. Looked up from germline, CDR1 is MNHEY and CDR2 is SVGEGT. This CDR3 contains 12 residues. Deletions cut 6 bases from V and 8 bases from J, with 11 bases between. It was with a sample-barcoded 5' primer and a J-beta primer mix that a second PCR of about 7 to 12 cycles was run. TCRdb called the 5' RACE reads again in MiXCR, with one record for every CDR3 protein. The data hold a few hundred thousand distinct CDR3 sequences, with roughly 26% observed a single time.

This receptor was identified in a woman aged 70-85 years in good health. The sample was blood. The J gene is TRBJ1-5, the V gene TRBV6-2 or TRBV6-3, with D unresolved. Here the CDR3 reads CASRGLGEPQHF. The CDR3, as DNA: TGTGCCAGCAGAGGCCTGGGAGAGCCCCAGCATTTT.